The 32 T cell receptor beta chains given below trace back to one sample, sequenced in a study of shared clonotypes between healthy human individuals. TCRdb's table, derived via immunoSEQ multiplex PCR, lists solely in-frame clones and lacks some. Seen here are about 640,000 clones, around 72% observed once, and the top ten hold 1.8%. Sequencing was carried out using memory CD4+ T cells sorted from blood. Noted subset: CD45RA-negative fraction. These receptor sequences come from a woman younger than 45 in good health.

This clone was seen only a few times. This rearrangement joins TRBV4-1 to TRBJ2-7; D perhaps matches TRBD1 (6 bases). The CDR3 is made up of 17 amino acids. V lost 0 bases and J 2 bases, leaving 17 bases between the germline ends. CDR1 and CDR2 (germline): MGHRA, YSYEKL. CDR3 sequence reads: CASSQDQGLRKAYEQYF. The DNA for the CDR3 is TGCGCCAGCAGCCAAGATCAGGGGCTGAGAAAAGCCTACGAGCAGTACTTC.

CDR3 region: CAWRGAGNTGELFF. The CDR3 DNA reads TGTGCCTGGAGAGGAGCAGGGAACACCGGGGAGCTGTTTTTT. This chain links TRBV30 with TRBJ2-2; no reliable D call. The V and J ends lost 3 bases and 1 base respectively, with 9 bases between them. The CDR3 spans 14 residues. Germline loops: CDR1 GTSNPN, CDR2 SVGIG (reference sequence).

The CDR3: CASKVGRYFQETQYF. The CDR3 nucleotides are TGTGCCAGCAAGGTCGGGAGGTACTTCCAAGAGACCCAGTACTTC. The rearrangement joins TRBV6-5 to TRBJ2-5; TRBD2 matches 7 bases. The CDR3 consists of 15 residues. J was trimmed by 1 base and V by 7 bases; bases with no gene match: 9. CDR1 and CDR2 (germline): MNHEY, SVGAGI.

The chain couples TRBV5-1 to TRBJ2-1; D is uncertain. CDR1 and CDR2 (germline): SGHRS, YFSETQ. The CDR3 runs 11 residues. V lost 2 bases and J 9 bases, leaving 6 bases between the germline ends. CDR3 in DNA: TGCGCCAGCAGCTTAGAAGCTGAGCAGTTCTTC. This sequence encodes CASSLEAEQFF.

This sequence joins TRBV27 and TRBJ1-5, with D unresolved. Trimming cost V 11 bases and J 5 bases, with 16 bases left between them. The CDR3 covers 13 residues. Germline V CDR1 and CDR2: MNHEY, SMNVEV (reference sequence). The CDR3 loop is CARTRARDQPQHF. Written as DNA, the CDR3 is TGTGCCCGAACCCGGGCACGAGATCAGCCCCAGCATTTT.

This chain uses TRBV10-3 with TRBJ2-1; D is perhaps TRBD1 (5 bases). CDR3 length: 15 residues. CDR1 is ENHRY, CDR2 SYGVKD, per germline. Trimming removed 6 bases at V and 5 bases at J, with 17 bases between. The CDR3 DNA is TGTGCCATCAGCTTAGACGGAGTCAGGGACAATGAGCAGTTCTTC. It specifies CAISLDGVRDNEQFF.

V gene TRBV11-2 combines with J gene TRBJ2-3, with a tentative D call TRBD2 (5 bases). Germline assignment: CDR1 SGHAT and CDR2 FQNNGV. V lost 3 bases and J lost 1, with 17 bases in between. CDR3 size: 17 residues. CDR3 in amino acids: CASSFGTGLEGTDTQYF. For the CDR3, the DNA is TGTGCCAGCAGCTTCGGAACCGGCTTGGAGGGCACAGATACGCAGTATTTT.

In the case of this clone: This sample includes further DNA sequences coding for the same CDR3. V gene TRBV6-6 combines with J gene TRBJ2-1; a weak D match, TRBD2 (6 bases). Per the germline V gene, CDR1 is MNHNY and CDR2 is SVGAGI (reference sequence). V was clipped by 0 bases and J by 4 bases, with 10 bases between them. This CDR3 is built from 15 residues. The CDR3 DNA is TGTGCCAGCAGTTACTCACCCGGGAGATACAATGAGCAGTTCTTC. This gives the protein CASSYSPGRYNEQFF.

V gene TRBV11-2 combines with J gene TRBJ1-2; D is ambiguous. The CDR3 is 17 residues long. Trimming left V 7 bases short and J 6 bases short, with 27 bases between. The germline V gene encodes CDR1 SGHAT and CDR2 FQNNGV. The CDR3 is CASNRLADRRKRDGYTF. The CDR3 nucleotides read TGTGCCAGCAACCGCTTGGCGGACCGAAGGAAAAGAGATGGCTACACCTTC.

V is TRBV5-6 and J is TRBJ2-7; D is possibly TRBD1 (5 bases). Germline CDR1 reads SGHDT; CDR2 reads YYEEEE. Trimming took 0 bases from V and 6 from J, leaving 22 bases between them. The CDR3 has 17 amino acids. The CDR3 region has the DNA TGTGCCAGCAGCTTGGTACCTCAGGGTTTTATCTCATGCGAGCAGTACTTC. This sequence encodes CASSLVPQGFISCEQYF.

The J gene is TRBJ2-2, the V gene TRBV4-1; 10 nucleotides match TRBD2. The CDR3 totals 16 residues. Germline V gives CDR1 MGHRA, CDR2 YSYEKL. V shed 1 base, J shed 7 bases, and the junction held 6 bases outside the gene matches. In nucleotides, the CDR3 is TGCGCCAGCAGCCAAGGTCTAGCGGGAGTGGGCGGGGAGCTGTTTTTT. It encodes CASSQGLAGVGGELFF.

This chain connects TRBV11-2 to TRBJ2-3; D is uncertain. Germline V gene lookup returns CDR1 SGHAT and CDR2 FQNNGV. Trimming removed 3 bases from V and 5 bases from J, with 6 bases in between. This CDR3 has 12 amino acids. The CDR3 nucleotides read TGTGCCAGCAGCTTTTTTATAGATACGCAGTATTTT. This gives the protein CASSFFIDTQYF.

This chain uses TRBV18 with TRBJ1-1, with TRBD1 as a possible D gene (5 bases). Germline V gene sequence: CDR1 KGHSH, CDR2 LQKENI. The length of the CDR3 is 15 residues. Trimming took off 3 bases at V and 1 base at J, with 12 bases between the two ends. This CDR3 reads CASSPFPGQNTEAFF. As DNA, the CDR3 is TGTGCCAGCTCACCCTTCCCTGGACAGAACACTGAAGCTTTCTTT.

J is TRBJ2-7 and V is TRBV29-1; 8 bases map to TRBD2. This CDR3 spans 14 amino acids. Germline CDR1 SQVTM, CDR2 ANQGSEA. The V segment lost 4 bases and the J segment 0 bases; nucleotides outside the gene matches: 5. CDR3 region: CSVGPREASYEQYF. CDR3 bases: TGCAGCGTTGGTCCGCGGGAGGCCTCCTACGAGCAGTACTTC.

This clone was seen ten or more times. The chain uses TRBV7-9 and TRBJ2-5, with 10 bases that match TRBD2. The CDR3 is 16 amino acids. Looked up from germline, CDR1 is SEHNR and CDR2 is FQNEAQ (reference sequence). Trimming cost V 5 bases and J 2 bases; bases outside gene matches: 8. CDR3 sequence: CASSRSLAGLQETQYF. CDR3 sequence (DNA): TGTGCCAGCAGCAGATCACTAGCGGGATTACAAGAGACCCAGTACTTC.

This rearrangement joins TRBV5-1 to TRBJ2-7; D ambiguous. Germline V CDR1 and CDR2: SGHRS, YFSETQ. The length of the CDR3 is 14 residues. With 1 base removed from V and 6 bases from J, the gap between germline ends came to 14 bases. In DNA, the CDR3 is TGCGCCAGCAGCTTGACGGGTGTTGGCTCCGAGCAGTACTTC. It specifies CASSLTGVGSEQYF. Based on the CDR3 plus reference TRBV5-1 and TRBJ2-7, the full variable domain is KAGVTQTPRYLIKTRGQQVTLSCSPISGHRSVSWYQQTPGQGLQFLFEYFSETQRNKGNFPGRFSGRQFSNSRSEMNVSTLELGDSALYLCASSLTGVGSEQYFGPGTRLTVT.

A note on this clone: An end of the junction does not agree with germline; a read error may underlie this. V and J are TRBV5-8 and TRBJ2-2, with 9 nucleotides matching TRBD1. The length of the CDR3 is 17 residues. From germline, CDR1 is SGHTS and CDR2 YDEGEE. The DNA of the CDR3 is TGTGCCAGCAGACGGACAGGGGCTCAGGCGAACGCCGGGGAGCTGTTTTTT. Amino acids: CASRRTGAQANAGELFF.

The rearrangement links TRBV2 to TRBJ2-7; 8 bases align to TRBD1. The CDR3 is 14 residues long. J gave up 6 bases and V 1 base, and 5 bases lay outside the gene matches. Germline CDR1 reads SNHLY; CDR2 reads FYNNEI. The CDR3 sequence is CASSEGQGFGEQYF. DNA of the CDR3: TGTGCCAGCAGTGAAGGACAGGGGTTCGGCGAGCAGTACTTC.

V usage is TRBV28 and J usage is TRBJ2-5; no firm D call. Gene TRBJ2-7 matches the end of the DNA better, so the J call may be wrong. The CDR3 length is 11 residues. The germline V gene has CDR1 MDHEN and CDR2 SYDVKM. CDR3 residues: CASGDPYEQYF. The CDR3 nucleotides are TGTGCCAGCGGTGACCCCTACGAGCAGTACTTC.

The rearrangement uses TRBV6-5 and TRBJ1-1; TRBD1 is a possible D gene (6 bases). Trimming removed 5 bases from V and 3 bases from J, with 10 bases in between. CDR1 is MNHEY and CDR2 is SVGAGI in the germline V gene. The CDR3 consists of 13 residues. CDR3 sequence (DNA): TGTGCCAGCAGTACCAACAGGGACACTGAAGCTTTCTTT. This translates into CASSTNRDTEAFF.

This clone has just one count. The chain has TRBV14 and TRBJ1-1, with D possibly matching TRBD1 (5 bases). V lost 0 bases to trimming and J lost 1 base, with 15 bases between them. Germline V gene data show CDR1 as SGHDN and CDR2 as FVKESK. CDR3 length: 17 residues. The CDR3 DNA follows: TGTGCCAGCAGCCAAGATCTAACAGGTCCAAAGAACACTGAAGCTTTCTTT. It translates to CASSQDLTGPKNTEAFF.

A single count supports this clone. The J gene is TRBJ2-3, the V gene TRBV5-4, with 7 bases matching TRBD1. CDR1 is SGHNT and CDR2 is YYREEE in the germline V gene (reference sequence). The CDR3 covers 15 residues. J was trimmed by 5 bases and V by 3 bases; bases with no gene match: 9. The CDR3 region has the DNA TGTGCCAGCAGCTCCCCCCGAACAGGGGTAGATACGCAGTATTTT. It is translated as CASSSPRTGVDTQYF. Supplemented by reference TRBV5-4 and TRBJ2-3, the full variable domain reads ETGVTQSPTHLIKTRGQQVTLRCSSQSGHNTVSWYQQALGQGPQFIFQYYREEENGRGNFPPRFSGLQFPNYSSELNVNALELDDSALYLCASSSPRTGVDTQYFGPGTRLTVL.

This clone was recorded many times. This chain connects TRBV29-1 to TRBJ2-3; D possibly corresponds to TRBD2 (6 bases). The CDR3 loop spans 13 amino acids. Germline loops: CDR1 SQVTM, CDR2 ANQGSEA. The ends were cut back, 4 bases at V and 0 bases at J, with 8 bases in the middle. The CDR3 sequence: CSVARGSTDTQYF. The CDR3 DNA reads TGCAGCGTTGCGCGGGGCAGCACAGATACGCAGTATTTT.

The chain links TRBV28 to TRBJ1-2; unclear D gene. The V end was cut by 5 bases, the J end by 4 bases, with 17 bases between. The CDR3 runs to 15 residues. Germline-derived CDR1 and CDR2 are MDHEN and SYDVKM. The CDR3 is CASSEADGSIYGYTF. DNA for the CDR3: TGTGCCAGCAGTGAAGCGGATGGTAGCATCTATGGCTACACCTTC.

On this clone itself: This could be a read error, since a much larger clone is one nucleotide away. Other DNA sequences from this sample encode an identical CDR3 as well. This chain uses TRBV5-1 with TRBJ2-7, with 9 bases matching TRBD1. With V trimmed by 0 bases and J by 5 bases, 3 bases remained unmatched. The CDR3 has 14 residues. Germline CDR1 SGHRS, CDR2 YFSETQ. Here the CDR3 reads CASSLGTGGDEQYF. The DNA for the CDR3 is TGCGCCAGCAGCTTGGGAACAGGGGGCGACGAGCAGTACTTC. Full variable domain (rest looked up from reference TRBV5-1 and TRBJ2-7): KAGVTQTPRYLIKTRGQQVTLSCSPISGHRSVSWYQQTPGQGLQFLFEYFSETQRNKGNFPGRFSGRQFSNSRSEMNVSTLELGDSALYLCASSLGTGGDEQYFGPGTRLTVT.

The sample holds a few counts of this clone. CDR3 loop: CASSLDGPKQFF. The DNA of the CDR3 is TGTGCCAGCAGCTTAGACGGGCCGAAGCAGTTCTTC. The J gene is TRBJ2-1, the V gene TRBV11-2; the D is unclear. Trimming pared 0 bases from V and 11 bases from J, leaving 8 bases between. The CDR3 spans 12 residues. Germline CDR1 reads SGHAT; CDR2 reads FQNNGV.

CDR3 protein: CASSSMTGGGYGYTF. For the CDR3, the DNA is TGTGCCAGCAGCTCGATGACAGGGGGGGGCTATGGCTACACCTTC. This chain connects TRBV5-4 to TRBJ1-2, with 9 bases identical to TRBD1. V trimming: 3 bases; J trimming: 4 bases; junction bases outside the gene matches: 7. This CDR3 has 15 amino acids. Germline CDR1 and CDR2: SGHNT and YYREEE (reference sequence).

In its sample, this clone was seen a few times. V and J are TRBV29-1 and TRBJ1-2; no definite D call. This CDR3 is built from 12 residues. V was cut by 3 bases and J by 7 bases, with 12 bases left in between. Germline assignment: CDR1 SQVTM and CDR2 ANQGSEA. CDR3 coding DNA: TGCAGCGTTGAGGTAGGGCTTGGTGGCTACACCTTC. Translating it yields CSVEVGLGGYTF.

J is TRBJ1-4 and V is TRBV7-6, with D hard to call. V lost 4 bases and J 8 bases, leaving 17 bases between the germline ends. The CDR3 spans 15 residues. Germline V lookup: CDR1 SGHVS, CDR2 FNYEAQ. The CDR3 coding sequence is TGTGCCAGCAGCTCCTCCGGGAATCAAAAGGAAAAACTGTTTTTT. Translating it yields CASSSSGNQKEKLFF.

The chain uses TRBV25-1 and TRBJ2-1; no clear D gene. V was cut by 9 bases and J by 4 bases, with 16 bases left in between. The germline V gene encodes CDR1 MGHDK and CDR2 SYGVNS. The CDR3 is 14 residues long. This CDR3 reads CASQKDKGYNEQFF. CDR3 nucleotides: TGTGCCAGTCAAAAGGATAAAGGGTACAATGAGCAGTTCTTC.

V usage is TRBV27 and J usage is TRBJ2-3; D tentatively fits TRBD1 or TRBD2 (5 bases each). The CDR3 sequence is 16 residues long. CDR1 and CDR2 (germline): MNHEY, SMNVEV (reference sequence). Trimming pared 5 bases from V and 0 bases from J, leaving 15 bases between. The CDR3 reads CASSRREITSTDTQYF. Written as DNA, the CDR3 is TGTGCCAGCAGTCGCAGGGAGATAACTAGCACAGATACGCAGTATTTT.

The chain links TRBV6-5 to TRBJ2-7; weak D call: TRBD1 (6 bases). The V gene lost 7 bases and the J gene lost 2 bases, with 12 bases spanning the gap. The CDR3 has 13 residues. Germline V lookup: CDR1 MNHEY, CDR2 SVGAGI. CDR3 in amino acids: CASKRDTPYEQYF. The CDR3 DNA reads as TGTGCCAGCAAAAGGGACACCCCCTACGAGCAGTACTTC.